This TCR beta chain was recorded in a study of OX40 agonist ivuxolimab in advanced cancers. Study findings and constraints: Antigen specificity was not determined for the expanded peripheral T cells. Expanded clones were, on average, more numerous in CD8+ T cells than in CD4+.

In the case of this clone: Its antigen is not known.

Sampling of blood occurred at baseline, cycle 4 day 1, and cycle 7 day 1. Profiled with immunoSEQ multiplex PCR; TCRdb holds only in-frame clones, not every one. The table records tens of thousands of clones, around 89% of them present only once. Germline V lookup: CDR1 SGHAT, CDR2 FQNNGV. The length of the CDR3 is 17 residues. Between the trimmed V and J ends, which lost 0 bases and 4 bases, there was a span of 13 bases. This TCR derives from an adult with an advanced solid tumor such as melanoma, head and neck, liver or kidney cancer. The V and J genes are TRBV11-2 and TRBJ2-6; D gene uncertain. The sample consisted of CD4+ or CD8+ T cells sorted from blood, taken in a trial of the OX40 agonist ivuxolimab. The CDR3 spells CASSLDRVGSGANVLTF. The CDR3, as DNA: TGTGCCAGCAGCTTAGATAGGGTTGGGTCCGGGGCCAACGTCCTGACTTTC.